This TCR beta chain derives from a study of cytomegalovirus exposure and HLA in healthy donors. With respect to this clone: Its antigen is still unknown.

The germline gives CDR1 MNHNS, CDR2 SASEGT. The CDR3 loop spans 15 amino acids. J was trimmed by 11 bases and V by 7 bases; bases with no gene match: 14. Study conclusions and caveats: It was reportedly the case that the classifier diagnosed cytomegalovirus status with high specificity and sensitivity. The tendency of first-cohort TCR clusters to co-occur in the roughly 130 validation repertoires emerged from a later analysis.

Profiling relied on immunoSEQ multiplex PCR, and the TCRdb table lists in-frame clones only, not all of them. In the table there are roughly 110,000 clones, 88% of which are singletons. The sample taken for sequencing was PBMCs. The rearrangement joins TRBV6-1 to TRBJ1-1, with 12 bases that match TRBD1. This clonotype was obtained from a woman in her late teens or twenties in good health and CMV-seropositive. CDR3: CASTPPGQGAAVAFF. CDR3 DNA sequence: TGTGCCAGCACCCCTCCGGGACAGGGGGCTGCTGTTGCTTTCTTT.